This T cell receptor (beta chain) derives from a study of blood T cell repertoires in COVID-19. The ends lost 2 bases at V and 1 base at J; junction bases unmatched: 2. The CDR3 is 16 residues long. Sequencing used immunoSEQ multiplex PCR; TCRdb keeps in-frame clones, though not all of them. The sample yields about 68,000 clones, over 75% seen once. This sequence joins TRBV23-1 and TRBJ2-2, with TRBD2 identical over 9 bases. TRBV23-1 is labeled an ORF, and its function is uncertain. Sequences were obtained from peripheral blood. The TCR originated in a man aged 45-60 years with acute or convalescent COVID-19. Here the CDR3 reads CASSQPSGENTGELFF. Here the CDR3 DNA reads TGCGCCAGCAGTCAACCTAGCGGGGAGAACACCGGGGAGCTGTTTTTT.